This TCR beta chain was captured in a study of CD8+ T cells in alopecia areata. The germline V gene has CDR1 SGHAT and CDR2 FQNNGV. The CDR3 runs to 16 residues. Trimming took 4 bases from V and 2 from J, leaving 15 bases between them. Reverse transcribed after extraction, RNA yielded cDNA as the sequencing template. TCRdb's table, derived via immunoSEQ multiplex PCR, lists solely in-frame clones and lacks some. The table has approximately 150,000 clones, over 80% seen once. The material was CD8+ T cells sorted from blood, obtained at week 0. This TCR was recovered from a human donor with alopecia areata. The J gene is TRBJ2-1, the V gene TRBV11-2, with D perhaps TRBD1 (5 bases). The CDR3 here is CASSWGSESAYNEQFF. In nucleotides, the CDR3 is TGTGCCAGCAGCTGGGGCTCGGAATCCGCCTACAATGAGCAGTTCTTC. Supplemented by reference TRBV11-2 and TRBJ2-1, the full variable domain reads EAGVAQSPRYKIIEKRQSVAFWCNPISGHATLYWYQQILGQGPKLLIQFQNNGVVDDSQLPKDRFSAERLKGVDSTLKIQPAKLEDSAVYLCASSWGSESAYNEQFFGPGTRLTVL.